This entry features one T cell receptor (beta chain) sequence. Its antigen is still unknown. These data originate in a study of persistence of HIV-infected CD4 T cells. CDR3 length: 17 amino acids. Trimming removed 0 bases from V and 4 bases from J; junction bases left unmatched: 6. Overall study findings and caveats: Compared with CD3/CD28-stimulated cells, CMV- and Gag-responding cells showed lower TCRbeta richness.

Anti-CD3/anti-CD28 beads served as a nonspecific positive control stimulus. Sorting selected CD4+ T cells upregulating both CD40 ligand and CD69. Stimulated PBMCs had first been depleted of CD8+ T cells. A roughly 17-hour stimulation of CD8-depleted PBMCs used anti-CD28/CD49d costimulation, CD40-blocking antibody and enfuvirtide. The immunoSEQ assay was version 4, run in survey mode. Each sample used up to roughly 1 ug genomic DNA diluted to around 9.5 ng/uL. The method was immunoSEQ multiplex PCR; TCRdb's version includes in-frame clones alone and lacks a portion of them. Of roughly 43,000 clones listed, around 92% are singletons.

The V gene is TRBV23-1, the J gene TRBJ1-3, with 10 positions matching TRBD1. TRBV23-1 counts as an open reading frame of uncertain function. The specimen comprised CD4+ T cells sorted from PBMCs after 18-hour stimulation, sampled from a patient who received antiretroviral therapy. The receptor's source is an adult man with HIV who was CMV-seropositive. As DNA, the CDR3 is TGCGCCAGCAGTCAATCCCCAGGGACAGGGGCAGGAAACACCATATATTTT. Translating gives CASSQSPGTGAGNTIYF.